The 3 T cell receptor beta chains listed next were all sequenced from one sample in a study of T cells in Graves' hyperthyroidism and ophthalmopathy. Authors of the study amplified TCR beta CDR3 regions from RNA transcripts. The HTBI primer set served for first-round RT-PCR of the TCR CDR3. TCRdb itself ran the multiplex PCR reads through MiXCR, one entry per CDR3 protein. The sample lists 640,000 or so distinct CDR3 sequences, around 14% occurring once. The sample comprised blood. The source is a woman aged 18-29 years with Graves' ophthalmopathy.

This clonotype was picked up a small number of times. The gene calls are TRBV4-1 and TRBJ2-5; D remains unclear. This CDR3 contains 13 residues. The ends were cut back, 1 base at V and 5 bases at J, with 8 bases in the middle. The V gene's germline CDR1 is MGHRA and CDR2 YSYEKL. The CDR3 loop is CASSQVMQETQYF. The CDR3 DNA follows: TGCGCCAGCAGCCAAGTCATGCAGGAGACCCAGTACTTC.

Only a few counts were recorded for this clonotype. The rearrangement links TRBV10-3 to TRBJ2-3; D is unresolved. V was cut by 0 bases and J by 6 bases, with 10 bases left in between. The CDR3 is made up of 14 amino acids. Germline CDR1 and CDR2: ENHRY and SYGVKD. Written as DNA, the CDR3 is TGTGCCATCAGTGAGTCAAGGTCAAGTGATACGCAGTATTTT. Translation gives CAISESRSSDTQYF.

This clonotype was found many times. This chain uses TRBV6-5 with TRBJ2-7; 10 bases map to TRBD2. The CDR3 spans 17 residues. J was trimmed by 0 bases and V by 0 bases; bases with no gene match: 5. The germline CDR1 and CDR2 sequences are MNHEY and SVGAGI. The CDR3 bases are TGTGCCAGCAGTTACTCTCCCGGACTAGCGGCCTCCTACGAGCAGTACTTC. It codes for CASSYSPGLAASYEQYF.